These 32 T cell receptor beta chains originate from one sample sequenced in a study of T-cell reconstitution after alpha-beta-depleted transplantation in children. Unique molecular identifiers were used to barcode this TCRbeta library. Each CDR3 protein gets one entry after TCRdb re-called the PCR reads with MiXCR. The sample yields approximately 980,000 distinct CDR3 sequences, 25% to 35% seen once. Sequences were derived from PBMCs, mostly from graft donor cells, sampled 360 days after TCRalphabeta/CD19-depleted stem cell transplant. Receptors were obtained from a boy under two years old who had a stem cell transplant for SCID, so the T cells may come from the graft donor.

This chain connects TRBV5-1 to TRBJ2-2; possibly TRBD1 for D (6 bases). Trimming cost V 3 bases and J 13 bases, with 10 bases left between them. Germline CDR1 SGHRS, CDR2 YFSETQ. The CDR3 has 11 amino acids. Here the CDR3 reads CASSSYRVLFF. Written as DNA, the CDR3 is TGCGCCAGCAGCTCTTACAGGGTGCTGTTTTTT. The variable domain in full, with the rest retrieved from reference TRBV5-1 and TRBJ2-2, is KAGVTQTPRYLIKTRGQQVTLSCSPISGHRSVSWYQQTPGQGLQFLFEYFSETQRNKGNFPGRFSGRQFSNSRSEMNVSTLELGDSALYLCASSSYRVLFFGEGSRLTVL.

The rearrangement joins TRBV12-3 or TRBV12-4 to TRBJ2-1; 9 bases align to TRBD1. Germline trimming cut 1 base from V and 3 bases from J; bases unmatched to any gene: 4. The CDR3 has 16 amino acids. CDR3: CASSLDGTGIYNEQFF. The CDR3 DNA sequence: TGTGCCAGCAGTTTAGATGGGACAGGGATCTACAATGAGCAGTTCTTC.

CDR3 DNA sequence: TGCGCCAGCAGCTACTCCCAAACGGGGAACACTGAAGCTTTCTTT. It specifies CASSYSQTGNTEAFF. The chain recombines TRBV5-1 with TRBJ1-1, with D unresolved. CDR3 length: 15 amino acids. From germline, CDR1 is SGHRS and CDR2 YFSETQ. V was trimmed by 3 bases and J by 1 base, leaving 13 bases between them.

This clonotype was found a few times. The chain employs TRBV12-3 or TRBV12-4 and TRBJ2-5; TRBD2 agrees at 10 bases. The CDR3 length is 16 residues. J was trimmed by 9 bases and V by 10 bases; bases with no gene match: 20. CDR3 DNA: TGTGCCACCACCCCGGAAGCGGGGGGGTTCATGGGGGCCCAGTACTTC. Translation: CATTPEAGGFMGAQYF.

The rearrangement uses TRBV12-3 or TRBV12-4 and TRBJ2-7, with TRBD1 matching over 7 bases. The V gene end was trimmed by 4 bases and the J gene end by 0 bases; junction bases not matched to a gene: 6. This CDR3 spans 15 amino acids. The chain's CDR3 is CASSWPGQSSYEQYF. The CDR3 region has the DNA TGTGCCAGCAGTTGGCCGGGACAGAGCTCCTACGAGCAGTACTTC.

A few counts support this clonotype. The V gene is TRBV12-3 or TRBV12-4, the J gene TRBJ2-3; 7 bases fit TRBD1. V shed 5 bases and J 1 base; nucleotides not matched to a gene: 9. CDR3 size: 16 residues. For the CDR3, the DNA is TGTGCCAGCAGTCTCCAGACAGGGATACGCACAGATACGCAGTATTTT. It yields the protein CASSLQTGIRTDTQYF.

This chain connects TRBV5-1 to TRBJ2-2; TRBD1 is a possible D gene (5 bases). The germline V gene has CDR1 SGHRS and CDR2 YFSETQ. CDR3 size: 16 residues. V dropped 2 bases and J dropped 2 bases, with 13 bases sitting between them. The CDR3 region is CASSFRRGPNTGELFF. In DNA, the CDR3 is TGCGCCAGCAGCTTTCGAAGGGGCCCCAACACCGGGGAGCTGTTTTTT.

This clonotype came up a few times. This CDR3 reads CASTPWGLGYEQYF. The DNA of the CDR3 is TGTGCCAGCACCCCGTGGGGTTTGGGCTACGAGCAGTACTTC. The chain recombines TRBV6-2 or TRBV6-3 with TRBJ2-7; D is unresolved. Looked up from germline, CDR1 is MNHEY and CDR2 is SVGEGT. Deletions cut 7 bases from V and 3 bases from J, with 16 bases between. The CDR3 is 14 residues long.

The rearrangement uses TRBV6-1 and TRBJ2-4, with unresolved D. The CDR3 has 18 amino acids. The V end lost 2 bases, the J end lost 0 bases, and 17 bases lay between the germline ends. CDR1 MNHNS and CDR2 SASEGT come from the germline V gene. The CDR3 DNA reads TGTGCCAGCAGTGAACCCGGAATCAGCACGCTAGCCAAAAACATTCAGTACTTC. Translated, it gives CASSEPGISTLAKNIQYF.

This chain connects TRBV15 to TRBJ2-5, with D uncertain. Germline V CDR1 and CDR2: LNHNV, YYDKDF (reference sequence). This CDR3 contains 14 residues. Deletions cut 0 bases from V and 5 bases from J, with 10 bases between. CDR3 sequence: CATSREPQAETQYF. CDR3 DNA: TGTGCCACCAGCAGAGAACCGCAGGCGGAGACCCAGTACTTC.

The chain links TRBV10-3 to TRBJ1-4; 9 nucleotides align to TRBD1. With V trimmed by 6 bases and J by 4 bases, 3 bases remained unmatched. Germline values: CDR1 ENHRY, CDR2 SYGVKD. This CDR3 comprises 14 residues. The CDR3 region has the DNA TGTGCCATCAGAGGGACAGGGCATAATGAAAAACTGTTTTTT. Protein sequence: CAIRGTGHNEKLFF.

The chain couples TRBV5-1 to TRBJ2-7; D is undetermined. The CDR3 spans 14 residues. The V end lost 1 base, the J end lost 4 bases, and 12 bases lay between the germline ends. The germline gives CDR1 SGHRS, CDR2 YFSETQ. DNA of the CDR3: TGCGCCAGCAGCTTGCTTCCCTCCCTATACGAGCAGTACTTC. Encoded protein: CASSLLPSLYEQYF.

This chain uses TRBV20-1 with TRBJ1-1; a weak D match, TRBD1 (5 bases). V was shortened by 6 bases and J by 0 bases, with 11 bases between the two germline ends. This CDR3 contains 13 residues. Germline lookup yields CDR1 DFQATT and CDR2 SNEGSKA (reference sequence). CDR3 sequence (DNA): TGCAGTGCCGGACACCGGCTGAACACTGAAGCTTTCTTT. Its protein is CSAGHRLNTEAFF.

In its sample, this clonotype was seen many times. The chain employs TRBV15 and TRBJ2-7, with 9 bases lining up with TRBD1. The CDR3 length is 16 residues. The germline V gene has CDR1 LNHNV and CDR2 YYDKDF (reference sequence). The V gene end was trimmed by 0 bases and the J gene end by 13 bases; junction bases not matched to a gene: 16. The CDR3 loop is CATSRDPGTGTAFRYF. The CDR3, as DNA: TGTGCCACCAGCAGAGACCCCGGGACAGGGACCGCATTTCGCTACTTC.

In this sample, this clonotype turned up a few times. The rearrangement links TRBV18 to TRBJ2-3, with a tentative D call TRBD2 (7 bases). Trimming shortened V by 3 bases and J by 4 bases, and 17 bases separated the two germline ends. The V gene's germline CDR1 is KGHSH and CDR2 LQKENI. The CDR3 has 16 residues. The CDR3 DNA sequence: TGTGCCAGCTCACCGATCGTTGGCGGGGGCGCAGATACGCAGTATTTT. This sequence encodes CASSPIVGGGADTQYF. Full variable domain (remainder filled in from reference TRBV18 and TRBJ2-3): NAGVMQNPRHLVRRRGQEARLRCSPMKGHSHVYWYRQLPEEGLKFMVYLQKENIIDESGMPKERFSAEFPKEGPSILRIQQVVRGDSAAYFCASSPIVGGGADTQYFGPGTRLTVL.

This chain uses TRBV20-1 with TRBJ1-1; a weak D match, TRBD1 (5 bases). V was pared by 3 bases and J by 11 bases, with 16 bases between. The CDR3 is 12 amino acids. The germline gives CDR1 DFQATT, CDR2 SNEGSKA (reference sequence). This chain's CDR3 is CSASNLGREAFF. CDR3 coding DNA: TGCAGTGCTAGCAATCTTGGCAGGGAGGCTTTCTTT.

This clonotype was detected only once. The chain recombines TRBV20-1 with TRBJ2-1; 15 nucleotides match TRBD2. The germline V gene encodes CDR1 DFQATT and CDR2 SNEGSKA (reference sequence). Germline trimming cut 4 bases from V and 3 bases from J; bases unmatched to any gene: 4. The CDR3 length is 16 residues. The CDR3, as DNA: TGCAGTGCTACCGGGACTAGCGGGGGGATCTACAATGAGCAGTTCTTC. It codes for CSATGTSGGIYNEQFF.

This rearrangement joins TRBV15 to TRBJ2-3, with D perhaps being TRBD1 or TRBD2 (5 bases each). Looked up from germline, CDR1 is LNHNV and CDR2 is YYDKDF (reference sequence). V lost 0 bases, J lost 6 bases, and 13 bases lay in between. CDR3 size: 15 residues. As DNA, the CDR3 is TGTGCCACCAGCAGAGATGCCCGCAGGGAGGATACGCAGTATTTT. Translating gives CATSRDARREDTQYF. The full variable domain, with the rest looked up from reference TRBV15 and TRBJ2-3, is DAMVIQNPRYQVTQFGKPVTLSCSQTLNHNVMYWYQQKSSQAPKLLFHYYDKDFNNEADTPDNFQSRRPNTSFCFLDIRSPGLGDTAMYLCATSRDARREDTQYFGPGTRLTVL.

The chain combines TRBV12-3 or TRBV12-4 with TRBJ2-7; D is perhaps TRBD2 (5 bases). The CDR3 spans 14 residues. Trimming stripped 5 bases from V and 3 bases from J, with 14 bases between. The DNA of the CDR3 is TGTGCCAGCAGTCTACGGGGAGAATACTACGAGCAGTACTTC. Its translation is CASSLRGEYYEQYF.

This clonotype was found a few times. The V and J genes are TRBV12-3 or TRBV12-4 and TRBJ2-7; 7 bases align to TRBD1. V shed 4 bases, J shed 0 bases, and the junction held 6 bases outside the gene matches. This CDR3 spans 15 amino acids. The CDR3 sequence: CASSSGQVPSYEQYF. The CDR3 nucleotides are TGTGCCAGCAGTTCTGGACAGGTCCCCTCCTACGAGCAGTACTTC.

The rearrangement uses TRBV4-1 and TRBJ2-6, with 7 bases that match TRBD2. This CDR3 is built from 16 residues. Germline-derived CDR1 and CDR2 are MGHRA and YSYEKL. The V and J ends lost 5 bases and 2 bases, in that order; junction bases with no gene match: 6. The CDR3 is CASSEGREAGANVLTF. In nucleotides, the CDR3 is TGCGCCAGCAGCGAAGGGAGGGAGGCTGGGGCCAACGTCCTGACTTTC.

This clonotype was counted once. This chain uses TRBV12-3 or TRBV12-4 with TRBJ1-4, with 9 bases that match TRBD1. V was pared by 6 bases and J by 3 bases, with 14 bases of the junction left unmatched. The CDR3 is 18 residues long. The CDR3 sequence is CASRATWGQGDANEKLFF. The CDR3 coding sequence is TGTGCCAGCAGGGCCACTTGGGGACAGGGAGACGCTAATGAAAAACTGTTTTTT.

The chain joins TRBV18 to TRBJ1-5; perhaps TRBD1 as D (5 bases). The CDR3 covers 18 residues. Trimming left V 6 bases short and J 0 bases short, with 21 bases between. Germline V lookup: CDR1 KGHSH, CDR2 LQKENI. This CDR3 is CASSRVPALPDSNQPQHF. The CDR3 nucleotides are TGTGCCAGCTCCAGGGTGCCAGCCCTACCAGATAGCAATCAGCCCCAGCATTTT.

The chain links TRBV5-1 to TRBJ2-1; 8 bases align to TRBD2. Germline assignment: CDR1 SGHRS and CDR2 YFSETQ. CDR3 length: 15 residues. V lost 2 bases and J lost 6; bases outside the gene matches: 7. Written as DNA, the CDR3 is TGCGCCAGCAGCTTAAGGGGACTAGAAAGCAATGAGCAGTTCTTC. Translating gives CASSLRGLESNEQFF. Filled out from reference TRBV5-1 and TRBJ2-1, the complete variable domain reads KAGVTQTPRYLIKTRGQQVTLSCSPISGHRSVSWYQQTPGQGLQFLFEYFSETQRNKGNFPGRFSGRQFSNSRSEMNVSTLELGDSALYLCASSLRGLESNEQFFGPGTRLTVL.

This clonotype was seen only a few times. The chain links TRBV3-1 to TRBJ1-1; D is unresolved. Trimming cost V 3 bases and J 1 base, with 6 bases left between them. Per germline, CDR1 LGHDT and CDR2 YNNKEL (reference sequence). CDR3 length: 13 amino acids. This CDR3 reads CASSHGRNTEAFF. The CDR3 region has the DNA TGTGCCAGCAGCCACGGCCGGAACACTGAAGCTTTCTTT.

The rearrangement links TRBV20-1 to TRBJ2-7, with no clear D. The germline V and J ends were trimmed by 4 bases and 1 base, with 23 bases remaining between them. The CDR3 is 17 amino acids. CDR1 DFQATT and CDR2 SNEGSKA come from the germline V gene (reference sequence). CDR3: CSAIIHTGFPSSYEQYF. CDR3 nucleotide sequence: TGCAGTGCTATTATCCATACGGGCTTCCCTTCGTCCTACGAGCAGTACTTC.

This clonotype has only a few counts. The chain links TRBV7-8 to TRBJ1-5; 9 bases are shared with TRBD1. The germline V gene encodes CDR1 SGHVS and CDR2 FQNEAQ. The CDR3 contains 18 residues. The trim removed 5 bases at V and 7 bases at J, leaving 18 bases unmatched. Here the CDR3 DNA reads TGTGCCAGCAGCCTACTCAATCCCGGGACAGGGTTGTACCAGCCCCAGCATTTT. Protein product: CASSLLNPGTGLYQPQHF.

The rearrangement joins TRBV27 to TRBJ1-5; 11 bases align to TRBD1. The CDR3 is made up of 15 amino acids. Germline V gives CDR1 MNHEY, CDR2 SMNVEV (reference sequence). Unmatched junction bases numbered 7, after V lost 5 bases and J lost 7 bases. This chain's CDR3 is CASSRTGGAGQPQHF. CDR3 DNA sequence: TGTGCCAGCAGTCGGACAGGGGGCGCCGGACAGCCCCAGCATTTT.

This clonotype was observed a handful of times. The genes are TRBV24-1 and TRBJ2-7; D unresolved. The V end was cut by 7 bases, the J end by 0 bases, with 18 bases between. CDR1 and CDR2 (germline): KGHDR, SFDVKD. This CDR3 comprises 16 residues. CDR3 coding DNA: TGTGCCACCAGAGTTTTCACCGAGGAGTACTCCTACGAGCAGTACTTC. Translation: CATRVFTEEYSYEQYF.

V and J are TRBV20-1 and TRBJ1-5, with D possibly matching TRBD1 (5 bases). This CDR3 is 13 amino acids long. Trimming took off 2 bases at V and 4 bases at J, with 9 bases between the two ends. From germline, CDR1 is DFQATT and CDR2 SNEGSKA (reference sequence). CDR3 loop: CSARWPGNQPQHF. The CDR3 nucleotides read TGCAGTGCTAGATGGCCAGGGAATCAGCCCCAGCATTTT.

The rearrangement joins TRBV3-1 to TRBJ2-7; 8 nucleotides align to TRBD1. Germline CDR1 and CDR2: LGHDT and YNNKEL (reference sequence). CDR3 length equals 17 residues. V lost 0 bases to trimming and J lost 3 bases; unmatched junction nucleotides: 10. CDR3 in amino acids: CASSQELIRTGYYEQYF. CDR3 bases: TGTGCCAGCAGCCAAGAGTTAATCAGGACAGGGTACTACGAGCAGTACTTC.

This clonotype was seen only a few times. The rearrangement uses TRBV5-1 and TRBJ2-7, with D hard to call. CDR1 is SGHRS and CDR2 is YFSETQ in the germline V gene. Deletions cut 4 bases from V and 7 bases from J, with 18 bases between. The CDR3 runs 14 residues. Here the CDR3 DNA reads TGCGCCAGCAGCCCCAGGAGCACCGCTAGGGAGCAGTACTTC. Translating gives CASSPRSTAREQYF.